This entry describes one T cell receptor beta chain. This sample was taken from a study of blood T cell repertoires in COVID-19. Study background: Samples taken during acute and convalescent COVID-19 were collected in the United States, Italy and Spain. From T cells, B-cell-depleted T cells, or PBMCs came the material, which was cDNA or gDNA.

In the authors' methods: Estimates of nucleated cell counts were drawn from the amplification of reference gene primers. Libraries were prepared by immunoSEQ multiplex PCR; TCRdb keeps only in-frame clonotypes and omits some of them. Clonal size and the V and J genes are those of that table, whereas D and trimming came from the DNA. The profile shows around 5,500 clones, 86% of them singletons. Germline V lookup: CDR1 SGHVS, CDR2 FQNEAQ. Trimming left V 2 bases short and J 2 bases short, with 7 bases between. The CDR3 contains 15 residues. The TCR originated in a human donor in a cohort sampled during active COVID-19. Specimen: peripheral blood. V and J are TRBV7-8 and TRBJ2-6; the D is unclear. The CDR3 coding sequence is TGTGCCAGCAGCTTACAGGCCCCTGGGGCCAACGTCCTGACTTTC. Amino acid sequence: CASSLQAPGANVLTF.